This T cell receptor beta chain was observed in a study of cytotoxic CD8 clonotypes in ibrutinib-treated CLL. Background on the study: After a median of approximately 70 months, some 15 patients stayed remitted and approximately 12 progressed; responses had been partial in 24 and complete in 2. There were, on average, 255,043 productive templates and 85,000 to 95,000 productive rearrangements per sample.

V lost 0 bases to trimming and J lost 4 bases, with 9 bases between them. The CDR3 is 15 residues long. Germline V gene sequence: CDR1 SGHVS, CDR2 FQNEAQ. PBMCs were cryopreserved, and 1.5 to 2 micrograms of genomic DNA from them went into TCR beta libraries. A 1 in 200,000 to 1 in 1 million T cell depth was the sequencing target. Data came from immunoSEQ multiplex PCR; TCRdb stores just in-frame clones and leaves some out. This table has roughly 97,000 clones, more than 75% appearing once. The clonotype comes from a human donor with chronic lymphocytic leukemia. The J gene is TRBJ1-4, the V gene TRBV7-8, with a weak D call TRBD1 (6 bases). The specimen was PBMCs, collected after 12 months of ibrutinib treatment. The CDR3 DNA reads TGTGCCAGCAGCTTAGCCGGACAGAATAATGAAAAACTGTTTTTT. It is translated as CASSLAGQNNEKLFF.